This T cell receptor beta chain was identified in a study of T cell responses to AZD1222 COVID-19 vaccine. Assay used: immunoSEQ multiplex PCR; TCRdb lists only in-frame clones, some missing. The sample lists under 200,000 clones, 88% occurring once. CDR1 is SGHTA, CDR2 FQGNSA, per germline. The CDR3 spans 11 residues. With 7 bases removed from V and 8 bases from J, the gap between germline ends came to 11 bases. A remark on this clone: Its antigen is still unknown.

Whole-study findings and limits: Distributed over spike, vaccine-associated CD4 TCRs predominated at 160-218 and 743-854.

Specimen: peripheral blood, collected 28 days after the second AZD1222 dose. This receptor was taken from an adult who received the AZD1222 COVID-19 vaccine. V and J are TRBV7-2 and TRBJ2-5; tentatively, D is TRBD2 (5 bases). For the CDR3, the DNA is TGTGCCAGCACCACGGACTCTACCCAGTACTTC. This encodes CASTTDSTQYF.